This T cell receptor beta chain was profiled in a study of graft-versus-host responses after intestinal transplantation. Looking at the study overall: Tacrolimus plus steroids were given to all recipients for approximately three years, preceded by anti-thymocyte globulin induction.

The V gene's germline CDR1 is MNHEY and CDR2 SMNVEV (reference sequence). With 7 bases removed from V and 6 bases from J, the gap between germline ends came to 10 bases. CDR3 length: 12 residues. TCRdb's copy holds only in-frame clones and misses some; the assay was immunoSEQ multiplex PCR. Of over 70,000 clones in the sample, over 85% are singletons; the top ten hold around 0.54%. This clone appeared once. No antigen is known for it. The sequence came from a human donor who received an intestinal transplant. Source: unstimulated CD8+ T cells sorted from spleen or lymph node cells, taken before intestinal transplant. V and J are TRBV27 and TRBJ2-1; a possible D gene is TRBD2 (6 bases). The DNA of the CDR3 is TGTGCCAGCACGCACGGGGGCAATGAGCAGTTCTTC. It codes for CASTHGGNEQFF.